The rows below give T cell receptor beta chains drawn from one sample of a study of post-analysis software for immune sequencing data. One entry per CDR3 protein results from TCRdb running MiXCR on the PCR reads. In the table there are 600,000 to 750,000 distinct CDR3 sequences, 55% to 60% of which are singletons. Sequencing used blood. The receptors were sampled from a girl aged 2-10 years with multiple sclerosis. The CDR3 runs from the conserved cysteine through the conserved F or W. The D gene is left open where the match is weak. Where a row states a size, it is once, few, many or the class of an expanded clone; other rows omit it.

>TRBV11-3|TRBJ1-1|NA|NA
CASSFRKNTEAFF
TGTGCCAGCAGCTTTCGCAAGAACACTGAAGCTTTCTTT
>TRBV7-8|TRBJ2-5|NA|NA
CASSLAPGRQETQYF
TGTGCCAGCAGCTTAGCGCCAGGGAGGCAGGAGACCCAGTACTTC
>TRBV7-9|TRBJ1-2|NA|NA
CASSPPDSYGYTF
TGTGCCAGCAGCCCTCCGGACAGCTATGGCTACACCTTC
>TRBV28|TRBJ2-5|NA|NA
CASSSPRGGTQYF
TGTGCCAGCAGTTCCCCCAGGGGAGGGACCCAGTACTTC
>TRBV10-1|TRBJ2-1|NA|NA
CASSEGLFEQFF
TGCGCCAGCAGTGAGGGGCTTTTTGAGCAGTTCTTC
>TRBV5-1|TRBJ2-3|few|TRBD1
CASSLQRQGVVDTQYF
TGCGCCAGCAGCCTACAGAGACAGGGGGTTGTAGATACGCAGTATTTT
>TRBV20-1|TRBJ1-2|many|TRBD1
CSADPGTGGVGYTF
TGCAGTGCTGACCCCGGGACAGGGGGCGTTGGCTACACCTTC
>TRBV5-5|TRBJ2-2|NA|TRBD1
CASSLTPQGYGELFF
TGTGCCAGCAGCCTTACACCACAGGGGTACGGGGAGCTGTTTTTT
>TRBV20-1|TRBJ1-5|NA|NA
CSARGQYSNQPQHF
TGCAGTGCTAGAGGCCAGTATAGCAATCAGCCCCAGCATTTT
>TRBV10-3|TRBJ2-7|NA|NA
CAISDARVDEQYF
TGTGCCATCAGTGATGCGCGAGTCGACGAGCAGTACTTC
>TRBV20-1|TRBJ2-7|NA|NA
CSARDGRYYEQYF
TGCAGTGCTAGAGATGGCAGATACTACGAGCAGTACTTC
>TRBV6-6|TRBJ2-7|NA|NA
CASSDGTGGSYEQYF
TGTGCCAGCAGTGACGGGACTGGGGGCTCCTACGAGCAGTACTTC
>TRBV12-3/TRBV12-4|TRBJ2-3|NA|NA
CASSLVPDMQYF
TGTGCCAGCAGTTTAGTCCCAGATATGCAGTATTTT
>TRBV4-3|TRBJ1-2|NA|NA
CASSQEAGYGYTF
TGCGCCAGCAGCCAAGAAGCAGGGTATGGCTACACCTTC
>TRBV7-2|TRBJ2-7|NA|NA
CASSLQRANEQYF
TGTGCCAGCAGCCTACAGCGGGCCAACGAGCAGTACTTC
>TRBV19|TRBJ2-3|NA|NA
CASSPEGQGPDTQYF
TGTGCCAGTAGTCCCGAAGGCCAGGGCCCAGATACGCAGTATTTT
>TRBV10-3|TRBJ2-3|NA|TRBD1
CAISAGWGDRAYQGNTDTQYF
TGTGCCATCAGTGCCGGGTGGGGGGACAGGGCCTACCAAGGAAACACAGATACGCAGTATTTT
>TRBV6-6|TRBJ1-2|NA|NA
CASSPRPFYGYTF
TGTGCCAGCAGCCCCCGTCCTTTTTATGGCTACACCTTC
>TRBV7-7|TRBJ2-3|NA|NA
CASSPVVITDTQYF
TGTGCCAGCAGCCCCGTAGTGATCACAGATACGCAGTATTTT
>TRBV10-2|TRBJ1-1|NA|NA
CASTRAPAMNTEAFF
TGCGCCAGCACTAGGGCTCCGGCAATGAACACTGAAGCTTTCTTT
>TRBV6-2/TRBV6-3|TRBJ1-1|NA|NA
CASSYDRYYMNTEAFF
TGTGCCAGCAGTTATGACCGTTACTATATGAACACTGAAGCTTTCTTT
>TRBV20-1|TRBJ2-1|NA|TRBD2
CSASWGGNEQFF
TGCAGTGCTAGTTGGGGGGGCAATGAGCAGTTCTTC
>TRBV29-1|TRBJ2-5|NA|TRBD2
CSDWGLAGEKETQYF
TGCAGCGACTGGGGGCTAGCGGGAGAAAAAGAGACCCAGTACTTC
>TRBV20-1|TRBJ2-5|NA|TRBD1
CSARRQGSETQYF
TGCAGTGCTAGGAGACAGGGGTCGGAGACCCAGTACTTC
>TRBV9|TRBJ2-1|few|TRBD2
CASSVRPSGGGNEQFF
TGTGCCAGCAGCGTCCGGCCTAGCGGGGGTGGTAATGAGCAGTTCTTC
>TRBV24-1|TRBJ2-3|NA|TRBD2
CATSDPVAGTKEKQYF
TGTGCCACCAGTGACCCCGTAGCGGGAACAAAGGAGAAGCAGTATTTT
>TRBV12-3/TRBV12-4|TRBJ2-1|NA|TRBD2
CASRSWGLAGGPRNEQFF
TGTGCCAGCAGATCATGGGGGTTAGCGGGAGGGCCGCGGAATGAGCAGTTCTTC
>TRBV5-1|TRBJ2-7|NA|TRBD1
CASSPLDRGYEQYF
TGCGCCAGCAGCCCTTTAGACAGGGGCTACGAGCAGTACTTC
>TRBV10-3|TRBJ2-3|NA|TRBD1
CAISDGQGTDTQYF
TGTGCCATCAGTGACGGACAGGGAACAGATACGCAGTATTTT
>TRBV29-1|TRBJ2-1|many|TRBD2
CSVGLAAYNEQFF
TGCAGCGTGGGACTAGCAGCTTACAATGAGCAGTTCTTC
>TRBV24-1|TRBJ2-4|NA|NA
CAIKFVQYF
TGTGCTATTAAATTCGTTCAGTACTTC
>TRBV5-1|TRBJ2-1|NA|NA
CASSSYRSSYNEQFF
TGCGCCAGCAGCTCCTACCGGAGCTCCTACAATGAGCAGTTCTTC
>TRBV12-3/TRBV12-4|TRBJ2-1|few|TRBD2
CASIGTSGSFPNEQFF
TGTGCCAGCATCGGGACTAGCGGGAGCTTTCCTAATGAGCAGTTCTTC
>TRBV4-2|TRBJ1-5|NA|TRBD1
CASSQQGTGDQPQHF
TGTGCCAGCAGCCAACAGGGGACAGGGGATCAGCCCCAGCATTTT
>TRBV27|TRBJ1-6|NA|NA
CASSPLIGSYNSPLHF
TGTGCCAGCAGTCCCCTCATTGGTTCCTATAATTCACCCCTCCACTTT